These 31 T cell receptor beta chains originate from one sample sequenced in a study of T cell changes during pregnancy in multiple sclerosis. The table came from immunoSEQ multiplex PCR; TCRdb's copy has only in-frame clones and leaves some out. The table records 70,000 to 95,000 clones, 89% of them present only once. Sequences were derived from peripheral blood, sampled before pregnancy. Source of these receptors: a female donor with multiple sclerosis, enrolled in a pregnancy study.

J is TRBJ1-2 and V is TRBV12-2. TRBV12-2 is flagged as a pseudogene. The CDR3 is 13 amino acids. CDR3 DNA sequence: TGTGCAAGTCGCTTAGGAGTGGAGGAAGGCTACACCTTC. This sequence encodes CASRLGVEEGYTF.

This chain connects TRBV5-1 to TRBJ1-1; tentatively, D is TRBD1 (5 bases). Trimming cost V 1 base and J 5 bases, with 6 bases left between them. The CDR3 is 12 residues long. Germline assignment: CDR1 SGHRS and CDR2 YFSETQ. CDR3 bases: TGCGCCAGCAGCTTGAGGGGAACTGAAGCTTTCTTT. Translated: CASSLRGTEAFF.

This clone is a singleton in its sample. The chain has TRBV5-1 and TRBJ2-1, with a weak D call TRBD1 (5 bases). The V gene lost 0 bases and the J gene lost 9 bases, with 10 bases spanning the gap. CDR3 size: 13 residues. Germline V gene sequence: CDR1 SGHRS, CDR2 YFSETQ. Here the CDR3 reads CASSLGWQGEQFF. The CDR3 region has the DNA TGCGCCAGCAGCTTGGGCTGGCAGGGTGAGCAGTTCTTC.

This clone appeared a few times. V gene TRBV7-9 combines with J gene TRBJ1-2; D not resolved. V dropped 1 base and J dropped 7 bases, with 4 bases sitting between them. Germline CDR1 reads SEHNR; CDR2 reads FQNEAQ (reference sequence). This CDR3 has 11 residues. The CDR3, as DNA: TGTGCCAGCAGCTTAGGGAGTGGCTACACCTTC. This gives the protein CASSLGSGYTF.

The chain employs TRBV27 and TRBJ2-1, with 7 nucleotides matching TRBD1. With V trimmed by 6 bases and J by 8 bases, 13 bases remained unmatched. CDR3 length equals 15 residues. Per germline, CDR1 MNHEY and CDR2 SMNVEV (reference sequence). The CDR3: CASSPETGLLHEQFF. CDR3 coding DNA: TGTGCCAGCAGCCCCGAGACAGGGCTCCTCCATGAGCAGTTCTTC.

This chain joins TRBV30 and TRBJ2-1; possible D gene TRBD2, 5 bases. The germline V gene encodes CDR1 GTSNPN and CDR2 SVGIG (reference sequence). The length of the CDR3 is 12 residues. The V and J ends lost 7 bases and 8 bases respectively, with 15 bases between them. The CDR3 sequence is CAFAMASHEQFF. CDR3 in DNA: TGTGCCTTCGCGATGGCTAGCCATGAGCAGTTCTTC.

The chain links TRBV6-1 to TRBJ1-1; TRBD1 agrees at 8 bases. There are 13 residues in the CDR3. Germline lookup yields CDR1 MNHNS and CDR2 SASEGT. Losses at the gene ends were 10 bases for V and 5 bases for J; bases not matched to a gene: 9. The CDR3 DNA follows: TGTGCCACACGACACAGGGGGGCAACTGAAGCTTTCTTT. It codes for CATRHRGATEAFF.

The chain couples TRBV6-1 to TRBJ1-5; D gene uncertain. Trimming pared 2 bases from V and 0 bases from J, leaving 11 bases between. This CDR3 region has 16 residues. Germline lookup yields CDR1 MNHNS and CDR2 SASEGT. CDR3 nucleotides: TGTGCCAGCAGTGAATACTACCCTAATAGCAATCAGCCCCAGCATTTT. It translates to CASSEYYPNSNQPQHF.

The chain carries TRBV6-1 and TRBJ1-1; D not certain. The length of the CDR3 is 12 residues. Germline V lookup: CDR1 MNHNS, CDR2 SASEGT. V lost 6 bases and J 3 bases, leaving 8 bases between the germline ends. The CDR3 sequence: CASRGPHTEAFF. DNA for the CDR3: TGTGCCAGCAGGGGCCCGCACACTGAAGCTTTCTTT.

The chain uses TRBV19 and TRBJ2-5; D call uncertain. This CDR3 has 16 amino acids. Germline lookup yields CDR1 LNHDA and CDR2 SQIVND (reference sequence). The V gene lost 1 base and the J gene lost 0 bases, with 12 bases spanning the gap. This CDR3 reads CASSIGLGRNQETQYF. DNA for the CDR3: TGTGCCAGTAGTATAGGTCTGGGCCGAAACCAAGAGACCCAGTACTTC.

The genes are TRBV7-9 and TRBJ1-2, with a tentative D call TRBD1 (5 bases). V lost 8 bases and J 5 bases, leaving 18 bases between the germline ends. The CDR3 is made up of 14 amino acids. Germline V gene lookup returns CDR1 SEHNR and CDR2 FQNEAQ (reference sequence). The CDR3 here is CASAPGAGLYGYTF. CDR3 DNA sequence: TGTGCCAGCGCCCCGGGCGCGGGGCTGTATGGCTACACCTTC.

In this sample, this clone turned up once. The chain uses TRBV7-2 and TRBJ2-5; D gene uncertain. Trimming took off 2 bases at V and 1 base at J, with 8 bases between the two ends. The germline CDR1 and CDR2 sequences are SGHTA and FQGNSA. The CDR3 spans 14 residues. CDR3 sequence (DNA): TGTGCCAGCAGCTTAACTCTCGCCCAAGAGACCCAGTACTTC. This encodes CASSLTLAQETQYF.

The chain has TRBV4-1 and TRBJ1-5; TRBD1 might be the D (6 bases). Germline V CDR1 and CDR2: MGHRA, YSYEKL. This CDR3 is built from 17 residues. Trimming stripped 1 base from V and 4 bases from J, with 17 bases between. CDR3: CASSQVVLGARNQPQHF. The DNA of the CDR3 is TGCGCCAGCAGCCAAGTTGTGTTGGGGGCTCGTAATCAGCCCCAGCATTTT.

The V and J genes are TRBV28 and TRBJ2-2; TRBD2 matches 11 bases. CDR1 is MDHEN and CDR2 is SYDVKM in the germline V gene. The CDR3 totals 17 residues. The J segment lost 1 base and the V segment lost 3 bases, leaving 4 bases of the junction unmatched. The CDR3 here is CASSFTSGGQNTGELFF. CDR3 sequence (DNA): TGTGCCAGCAGTTTCACTAGCGGGGGCCAGAACACCGGGGAGCTGTTTTTT.

This clone has a handful of counts. The chain has TRBV30 and TRBJ2-2; perhaps TRBD2 as D (6 bases). V gave up 8 bases and J gave up 0 bases, with 10 bases separating them. Germline lookup yields CDR1 GTSNPN and CDR2 SVGIG (reference sequence). The CDR3 consists of 13 residues. CDR3 sequence reads: CATGLANTGELFF. CDR3 nucleotides: TGTGCCACGGGACTGGCGAACACCGGGGAGCTGTTTTTT.

The chain carries TRBV30 and TRBJ2-5, with D possibly matching TRBD2 (5 bases). The length of the CDR3 is 14 residues. Germline loops: CDR1 GTSNPN, CDR2 SVGIG (reference sequence). V was shortened by 1 base and J by 2 bases, with 11 bases between the two germline ends. The CDR3 sequence is CAWSALPGQETQYF. The CDR3 region has the DNA TGTGCCTGGAGTGCGCTTCCGGGGCAAGAGACCCAGTACTTC.

This clone was detected only once. This chain links TRBV27 with TRBJ2-1; 11 bases agree with TRBD2. Trimming at V came to 5 bases and at J to 5 bases, leaving 5 bases not matched to a gene. Germline assignment: CDR1 MNHEY and CDR2 SMNVEV (reference sequence). This CDR3 has 15 amino acids. Here the CDR3 reads CASSPGTSGNNEQFF. CDR3 sequence (DNA): TGTGCCAGCAGTCCTGGGACTAGCGGTAACAATGAGCAGTTCTTC.

The gene calls are TRBV18 and TRBJ2-7; TRBD2 matches at 11 bases. CDR3 length: 22 amino acids. V shed 3 bases, J shed 4 bases, and the junction held 26 bases outside the gene matches. The germline V gene encodes CDR1 KGHSH and CDR2 LQKENI. CDR3 sequence: CASSPDRIPGQNRLAGPYEQYF. The CDR3 DNA sequence: TGTGCCAGCTCACCCGATAGGATTCCGGGACAGAATCGACTAGCGGGACCTTACGAGCAGTACTTC.

The chain employs TRBV29-1 and TRBJ2-7; D gene uncertain. Germline CDR1 and CDR2: SQVTM and ANQGSEA. V was trimmed by 1 base and J by 3 bases, leaving 7 bases between them. This CDR3 contains 12 residues. The CDR3 region has the DNA TGCAGCGTTGAAGGGGCCAACTACGAGCAGTACTTC. The encoded protein is CSVEGANYEQYF.

J is TRBJ1-6 and V is TRBV4-2; D remains ambiguous. The CDR3 has 18 amino acids. Trimming shortened V by 4 bases and J by 0 bases, and 16 bases separated the two germline ends. Germline-derived CDR1 and CDR2 are LGHNA and YNFKEQ. The CDR3 nucleotides read TGTGCCAGCAGCCCCTTCTTAGGAGGGAGCTCCTATAATTCACCCCTCCACTTT. It translates to CASSPFLGGSSYNSPLHF.

In this sample, this clone turned up once. The chain has TRBV4-1 and TRBJ2-7; D is uncertain. The V gene's germline CDR1 is MGHRA and CDR2 YSYEKL. The CDR3 loop spans 12 amino acids. Trimming removed 4 bases from V and 7 bases from J, with 11 bases in between. The CDR3 DNA reads as TGCGCCAGCAGCCCAACCAGGAAGGAGCAGTACTTC. It encodes CASSPTRKEQYF.

This chain uses TRBV5-5 with TRBJ1-2, with D hard to call. Germline V gene data show CDR1 as SGHKS and CDR2 as YYEKEE (reference sequence). The CDR3 spans 14 residues. V dropped 3 bases and J dropped 0 bases, with 9 bases sitting between them. CDR3 coding DNA: TGTGCCAGCAGCTCTCGAGGGACTAACTATGGCTACACCTTC. It translates to CASSSRGTNYGYTF.

The table lists this clone with a count of one. The rearrangement joins TRBV5-1 to TRBJ2-5; D is uncertain. The CDR3 has 14 amino acids. CDR1 SGHRS and CDR2 YFSETQ come from the germline V gene. Between the trimmed V and J ends, which lost 1 base and 1 base, there was a span of 8 bases. CDR3 sequence: CASSLKASQETQYF. The CDR3, as DNA: TGCGCCAGCAGCTTGAAAGCTAGCCAAGAGACCCAGTACTTC.

This clone was counted a few times. The gene calls are TRBV11-2 and TRBJ1-5; 9 bases line up with TRBD1. Germline V gene lookup returns CDR1 SGHAT and CDR2 FQNNGV. The CDR3 has 17 residues. With 0 bases clipped from V and 1 base from J, the junction kept 4 bases outside the gene matches. Here the CDR3 DNA reads TGTGCCAGCAGCTTAGATTCAGGGACAGGGAGCAATCAGCCCCAGCATTTT. It encodes CASSLDSGTGSNQPQHF.

V is TRBV7-8 and J is TRBJ1-2; 7 bases are a match to TRBD1. The CDR3 contains 15 residues. Trimming removed 0 bases from V and 2 bases from J; junction bases left unmatched: 3. The V gene's germline CDR1 is SGHVS and CDR2 FQNEAQ. DNA for the CDR3: TGTGCCAGCAGCTTAGCCGGGGGACAGAACTATGGCTACACCTTC. Translated: CASSLAGGQNYGYTF.

This clone was picked up one time. The V and J genes are TRBV5-1 and TRBJ2-7, with 11 bases identical to TRBD1. With 4 bases clipped from V and 5 bases from J, the junction kept 8 bases outside the gene matches. This CDR3 spans 15 amino acids. Germline lookup yields CDR1 SGHRS and CDR2 YFSETQ. The CDR3 spells CASSLGQGAFHEQYF. The CDR3, as DNA: TGCGCCAGCAGCCTAGGACAGGGGGCATTTCACGAGCAGTACTTC.

This clone was picked up one time. The gene calls are TRBV7-3 and TRBJ2-7, with 7 bases fitting TRBD2. Germline CDR1 is SGHTA and CDR2 is FQGTGA. The CDR3 is 15 residues long. V gave up 5 bases and J gave up 2 bases; unmatched junction bases: 9. CDR3 sequence: CASSLGWGGAYEQYF. The CDR3 DNA follows: TGTGCCAGCAGCCTAGGCTGGGGGGGGGCCTACGAGCAGTACTTC.

As to this clone: The sample carries other DNA sequences with the same CDR3. V is TRBV7-9 and J is TRBJ2-1; 11 bases are shared with TRBD2. Trimming removed 0 bases from V and 4 bases from J; junction bases left unmatched: 2. The germline gives CDR1 SEHNR, CDR2 FQNEAQ (reference sequence). The CDR3 is made up of 16 amino acids. The CDR3 loop reads CASSLALAGVYNEQFF. DNA of the CDR3: TGTGCCAGCAGCTTAGCACTAGCGGGGGTATACAATGAGCAGTTCTTC. The full variable domain, rest sourced from reference TRBV7-9 and TRBJ2-1, is DTGVSQNPRHKITKRGQNVTFRCDPISEHNRLYWYRQTLGQGPEFLTYFQNEAQLEKSRLLSDRFSAERPKGSFSTLEIQRTEQGDSAMYLCASSLALAGVYNEQFFGPGTRLTVL.

The chain uses TRBV28 and TRBJ2-3; 7 nucleotides line up with TRBD1. CDR3 size: 15 residues. Germline assignment: CDR1 MDHEN and CDR2 SYDVKM. Trimming removed 5 bases from V and 0 bases from J; junction bases left unmatched: 5. The CDR3 spells CASSTDRTSTDTQYF. CDR3 DNA sequence: TGTGCCAGCAGTACGGACAGGACTAGCACAGATACGCAGTATTTT.

This chain joins TRBV5-1 and TRBJ2-1, with D tentatively TRBD2 (6 bases). Trimming took 3 bases from V and 8 from J, leaving 12 bases between them. Germline V gene sequence: CDR1 SGHRS, CDR2 YFSETQ. The CDR3 is 13 amino acids. DNA of the CDR3: TGCGCCAGCAGCTGGGGAGGAGGGGATGAGCAGTTCTTC. This gives the protein CASSWGGGDEQFF.

The rearrangement links TRBV21-1 to TRBJ1-1. TRBV21-1 is a pseudogene. CDR3 length equals 17 residues. The CDR3 loop reads CASSKAPLQRISTEAFF. As DNA, the CDR3 is TGTGCCAGCAGCAAAGCCCCTCTACAGCGGATAAGCACTGAAGCTTTCTTT.